This entry concerns a single T cell receptor (beta chain). Its specificity is unknown. Per germline, CDR1 SGHDN and CDR2 FVKESK. Trimming cost V 8 bases and J 0 bases, with 10 bases left between them. This CDR3 is built from 13 residues. This entry comes from a study of cytomegalovirus exposure and HLA in healthy donors. Amplification used 60 Vbeta primers and 13 Jbeta primers. Repertoires were generated with immunoSEQ multiplex PCR, while TCRdb's copy carries only in-frame clones and drops some. Of some 240,000 clones listed, almost 80% are singletons. Findings and caveats of the study: Roughly even sequencing depth across donors was the assumption behind the presence/absence analyses. It was likely that a cluster of highly shared sequence variants was a sequencing artifact.

V and J are TRBV14 and TRBJ1-1; D gene uncertain. The TCR was taken from a male donor in good health and CMV-seronegative. Sequencing input: PBMCs. The CDR3 DNA reads as TGTGCCAGCGGGCGAGGGCTGAACACTGAAGCTTTCTTT. It encodes CASGRGLNTEAFF.